This T cell receptor beta chain was profiled in a study of response to subunit inactivated influenza vaccine. Findings of the study overall: There was a suggestion from the authors that each seasonal influenza vaccination recruits few new T cells.

MiXCR, run by TCRdb on the RT-PCR reads, gives a single entry per CDR3 protein. Of roughly 170,000 distinct CDR3 sequences detected, roughly 8.7% appear once; the ten largest clones hold 11%. This clonotype turned up a few times. Antigen unknown. V lost 0 bases and J 7 bases, leaving 18 bases between the germline ends. Germline V gene sequence: CDR1 SGHDN, CDR2 FVKESK. The CDR3 runs 16 residues. The receptor comes from a man aged 50 to 60 who received an inactivated influenza vaccine. The source was non-naive T cells sorted from PBMCs, collected on the day of vaccination. J is TRBJ1-1 and V is TRBV14; D is possibly TRBD1 (6 bases). The CDR3, as DNA: TGTGCCAGCAGCCAAGATTGGCTCAGGGGCGGGGGTGAAGCTTTCTTT. Translation: CASSQDWLRGGGEAFF.